The clone carrying this T cell receptor (beta chain) was seen only once. Sequenced by immunoSEQ multiplex PCR; TCRdb stores in-frame clones only, minus some. The sample lists 1 million to 1.2 million clones; around 77% were seen once. The sample originates from a study of shared clonotypes between healthy human individuals. CDR3 length: 17 residues. Trimming took 1 base from V and 7 from J, leaving 22 bases between them. Germline-derived CDR1 and CDR2 are MGHRA and YSYEKL. Material for sequencing was memory CD4+ T cells from PBMCs. This sample's subset: CD45RA-negative fraction. J is TRBJ1-2 and V is TRBV4-1; D may be TRBD1 (6 bases). The clonotype originates from a man aged 18 to 30 in good health. Some clones in this sample may be carry-over from other donors' samples. The DNA for the CDR3 is TGCGCCAGCAGCCAAGTAATTGAATCCAGGGGATCGTTTGGCTACACCTTC. Amino acids: CASSQVIESRGSFGYTF.